The 28 T cell receptor beta chains presented below share a single source sample, sequenced in a study of CD8 T cells in ankylosing spondylitis. Findings of the study overall: It appeared that ankylosing spondylitis blood was characterized by a TCR beta motif of roughly 8 highly homologous variants.

TCRdb recomputed calls from the 5' RACE reads with MiXCR, one row per CDR3 protein. The sample includes 200,000 to 250,000 distinct CDR3 sequences, about 6.7% of them seen just once. Their antigens are not known. The specimen was blood, either unsorted or a sorted T cell fraction (not recorded which). The receptors derive from a male donor with ankylosing spondylitis.

V usage is TRBV14 and J usage is TRBJ2-1, with D perhaps assigned TRBD1 or TRBD2 (5 bases each). CDR3 size: 17 residues. With 0 bases removed from V and 7 bases from J, the gap between germline ends came to 19 bases. Germline V gene sequence: CDR1 SGHDN, CDR2 FVKESK. CDR3 region: CASSQDIWGRAGNEQFF. In nucleotides, the CDR3 is TGTGCCAGCAGCCAAGATATTTGGGGGAGAGCCGGTAATGAGCAGTTCTTC.

This clonotype has ten or more counts. The chain links TRBV6-1 to TRBJ1-1; D gene uncertain. V shed 5 bases and J shed 8 bases, with 12 bases lying between them. The length of the CDR3 is 12 residues. Germline loops: CDR1 MNHNS, CDR2 SASEGT. The CDR3 region is CASSPLGLEAFF. The CDR3 coding sequence is TGTGCCAGCAGTCCCCTAGGACTGGAAGCTTTCTTT.

At least ten counts were recorded for this clonotype. The rearrangement links TRBV9 to TRBJ2-7; the match to TRBD2 covers 7 bases. The CDR3 contains 14 residues. Germline V gene data show CDR1 as SGDLS and CDR2 as YYNGEE. Trimming at V came to 4 bases and at J to 2 bases, leaving 6 bases not matched to a gene. The CDR3 DNA reads TGTGCCAGCAGCCCCAGACTAGCTCCCTACGAGCAGTACTTC. It yields the protein CASSPRLAPYEQYF. The complete variable domain, with remaining parts taken from reference TRBV9 and TRBJ2-7, reads DSGVTQTPKHLITATGQRVTLRCSPRSGDLSVYWYQQSLDQGLQFLIQYYNGEERAKGNILERFSAQQFPDLHSELNLSSLELGDSALYFCASSPRLAPYEQYFGPGTRLTVT.

This clonotype was detected many times. This rearrangement joins TRBV6-5 to TRBJ1-1; a possible D gene is TRBD1 (6 bases). The CDR3 runs 19 residues. V gave up 4 bases and J gave up 1 base, with 25 bases separating them. Per germline, CDR1 MNHEY and CDR2 SVGAGI. The CDR3 DNA follows: TGTGCCAGCAGTTCCATACTCAGGGGTGGCGGGGGTAAGAACACTGAAGCTTTCTTT. Residues: CASSSILRGGGGKNTEAFF.

This clonotype was recorded at least ten times. The chain recombines TRBV9 with TRBJ2-3; TRBD1 is a possible D gene (6 bases). CDR3 size: 17 residues. Germline values: CDR1 SGDLS, CDR2 YYNGEE. Trimming cost V 3 bases and J 3 bases, with 20 bases left between them. DNA of the CDR3: TGTGCCAGCAGCGCTAACCGGGACACCTTTTCGACAGATACGCAGTATTTT. It translates to CASSANRDTFSTDTQYF.

The rearrangement uses TRBV29-1 and TRBJ2-7, with D unclear. Trimming took off 4 bases at V and 3 bases at J, with 7 bases between the two ends. Germline lookup yields CDR1 SQVTM and CDR2 ANQGSEA. The CDR3 extends over 11 amino acids. The CDR3 loop is CSVVLDYEQYF. CDR3 DNA: TGCAGCGTTGTATTGGACTACGAGCAGTACTTC.

This clonotype appeared many times. This rearrangement joins TRBV7-9 to TRBJ2-1; D might be TRBD1 (5 bases). The ends were cut back, 1 base at V and 5 bases at J, with 15 bases in the middle. Germline V gene lookup returns CDR1 SEHNR and CDR2 FQNEAQ (reference sequence). The CDR3 runs to 16 residues. CDR3 coding DNA: TGTGCCAGCAGCTTAGGTGGCCTAGGGGTCAACAATGAGCAGTTCTTC. It codes for CASSLGGLGVNNEQFF.

This chain connects TRBV10-1 to TRBJ2-7; D is unclear. Germline V lookup: CDR1 WNHNN, CDR2 SYGVQD (reference sequence). V gave up 2 bases and J gave up 6 bases, with 11 bases separating them. The length of the CDR3 is 13 residues. For the CDR3, the DNA is TGCGCCAGCAGTGAGGGCCGCCGGGTCGAGCAGTACTTC. Its translation: CASSEGRRVEQYF.

The chain joins TRBV12-3 or TRBV12-4 to TRBJ2-1; TRBD2 agrees at 11 bases. Trimming removed 2 bases from V and 6 bases from J; junction bases left unmatched: 3. The CDR3 consists of 15 residues. The CDR3 nucleotides are TGTGCCAGCAGTTTATCTAGCGGGGGGTCCAATGAGCAGTTCTTC. This sequence encodes CASSLSSGGSNEQFF.

This clonotype was recorded at least ten times. The chain couples TRBV27 to TRBJ2-5, with TRBD2 matching 8 bases. The CDR3 consists of 15 residues. Germline V lookup: CDR1 MNHEY, CDR2 SMNVEV (reference sequence). Losses at the gene ends were 6 bases for V and 5 bases for J; bases not matched to a gene: 11. CDR3 amino acids: CASSPTSASGETQYF. In nucleotides, the CDR3 is TGTGCCAGCAGCCCCACCTCTGCTAGCGGGGAGACCCAGTACTTC.

This chain uses TRBV6-1 with TRBJ2-7; perhaps TRBD1 as D (5 bases). V lost 4 bases and J lost 1, with 14 bases in between. CDR1 is MNHNS and CDR2 is SASEGT in the germline V gene. The CDR3 consists of 15 residues. The CDR3 coding sequence is TGTGCCAGCAGTGGCGGACAAGGGGTATCCTACGAGCAGTACTTC. It is translated as CASSGGQGVSYEQYF.

This clonotype was seen at least ten times. This chain joins TRBV11-1 and TRBJ2-1, with TRBD2 matching 11 bases. Per germline, CDR1 SGHAT and CDR2 FQDESV (reference sequence). This CDR3 has 15 residues. Trimming at V came to 1 base and at J to 8 bases, leaving 4 bases not matched to a gene. CDR3 loop: CASSLELAGADEQFF. Here the CDR3 DNA reads TGTGCCAGCAGCTTAGAACTAGCGGGAGCGGATGAGCAGTTCTTC.

This clonotype was counted at least ten times. The chain uses TRBV5-1 and TRBJ2-3; 8 bases map to TRBD2. V dropped 4 bases and J dropped 3; count of bases not matched to a gene: 13. Per the germline V gene, CDR1 is SGHRS and CDR2 is YFSETQ. CDR3 length: 17 amino acids. The CDR3 DNA reads TGCGCCAGCAGCCTAACCGGTCCGAGACTAGCGACAGATACGCAGTATTTT. Translation gives CASSLTGPRLATDTQYF.

In this sample, this clonotype turned up many times. The chain combines TRBV5-1 with TRBJ1-1; TRBD1 might be the D (6 bases). V was cut by 0 bases and J by 5 bases, with 17 bases left in between. Germline CDR1 is SGHRS and CDR2 is YFSETQ. The CDR3 extends over 16 amino acids. The CDR3 reads CASSLEQGFWVTEAFF. Here the CDR3 DNA reads TGCGCCAGCAGCTTGGAGCAGGGGTTTTGGGTGACTGAAGCTTTCTTT.

This clonotype was recorded at least ten times. This chain joins TRBV12-3 or TRBV12-4 and TRBJ1-2; D is undetermined. V was pared by 11 bases and J by 8 bases, with 21 bases between. The CDR3 length is 13 residues. CDR3 protein: CASRTWTGWGYTF. Written as DNA, the CDR3 is TGTGCCTCGAGAACGTGGACTGGGTGGGGCTACACCTTC.

The sample holds many counts of this clonotype. The chain links TRBV28 to TRBJ1-4; tentative D call: TRBD1 (5 bases). CDR1 and CDR2 (germline): MDHEN, SYDVKM. This CDR3 has 14 amino acids. V lost 3 bases, J lost 8 bases, and 13 bases lay in between. Here the CDR3 reads CASSFRALREKLFF. DNA of the CDR3: TGTGCCAGCAGTTTCAGGGCTCTTAGAGAAAAACTGTTTTTT. The variable domain in full, with the rest retrieved from reference TRBV28 and TRBJ1-4, is DVKVTQSSRYLVKRTGEKVFLECVQDMDHENMFWYRQDPGLGLRLIYFSYDVKMKEKGDIPEGYSVSREKKERFSLILESASTNQTSMYLCASSFRALREKLFFGSGTQLSVL.

This clonotype has ten or more counts. The chain joins TRBV12-3 or TRBV12-4 to TRBJ1-1; no clear D gene. The CDR3 consists of 15 residues. V was trimmed by 5 bases and J by 0 bases, leaving 13 bases between them. CDR3 DNA sequence: TGTGCCAGCAGTCTCTCCGGCGGATTGAACACTGAAGCTTTCTTT. Translated: CASSLSGGLNTEAFF.

The sample holds many counts of this clonotype. V is TRBV29-1 and J is TRBJ2-1, with 12 bases matching TRBD2. J gave up 2 bases and V 8 bases, and 10 bases lay outside the gene matches. There are 16 residues in the CDR3. CDR1 SQVTM and CDR2 ANQGSEA come from the germline V gene. CDR3: CSTGGLAGGPYNEQFF. DNA of the CDR3: TGCAGCACTGGGGGCCTAGCGGGAGGGCCCTACAATGAGCAGTTCTTC.

This clonotype was seen at least ten times. The rearrangement joins TRBV27 to TRBJ2-7, with D unclear. Trimming pared 1 base from V and 0 bases from J, leaving 4 bases between. The CDR3 loop spans 13 amino acids. The V gene's germline CDR1 is MNHEY and CDR2 SMNVEV (reference sequence). In DNA form, the CDR3 reads TGTGCCAGCAGTTTATATAGCTCCTACGAGCAGTACTTC. Residues: CASSLYSSYEQYF.

This clonotype has a handful of counts. A much more abundant neighbour one base away suggests this may be a read error. The chain links TRBV7-9 to TRBJ2-7; 7 nucleotides line up with TRBD1. The CDR3 has 13 residues. Germline-derived CDR1 and CDR2 are SEHNR and FQNEAQ (reference sequence). The trim removed 3 bases at V and 3 bases at J, leaving 2 bases unmatched. The CDR3 coding sequence is TGTGCCAGCAGCTTCGACAGGGACTACGAGCAGTACTTC. Translated: CASSFDRDYEQYF.

This clonotype was seen ten or more times. The CDR3: CASSLLAGNTGELFF. The CDR3 region has the DNA TGTGCCAGCAGCTTACTAGCGGGAAATACCGGGGAGCTGTTTTTT. The chain has TRBV11-2 and TRBJ2-2, with 9 bases matching TRBD2. V shed 2 bases, J shed 5 bases, and the junction held 3 bases outside the gene matches. Per the germline V gene, CDR1 is SGHAT and CDR2 is FQNNGV. This CDR3 has 15 amino acids. Full variable domain (remainder filled in from reference TRBV11-2 and TRBJ2-2): EAGVAQSPRYKIIEKRQSVAFWCNPISGHATLYWYQQILGQGPKLLIQFQNNGVVDDSQLPKDRFSAERLKGVDSTLKIQPAKLEDSAVYLCASSLLAGNTGELFFGEGSRLTVL.

Many counts were recorded for this clonotype. This CDR3 is CASSLWPPSYEQYF. The DNA of the CDR3 is TGTGCCAGCAGTTTATGGCCGCCCTCCTACGAGCAGTACTTC. This chain connects TRBV28 to TRBJ2-7; D gene ambiguous. The germline V and J ends were trimmed by 0 bases and 0 bases, with 6 bases remaining between them. The CDR3 runs to 14 residues. The germline CDR1 and CDR2 sequences are MDHEN and SYDVKM.

The chain carries TRBV25-1 and TRBJ2-7, with TRBD1 identical over 7 bases. Germline assignment: CDR1 MGHDK and CDR2 SYGVNS. CDR3 length: 16 amino acids. V was clipped by 1 base and J by 1 base; unmatched bases: 7. The CDR3 bases are TGTGCCAGCAGTGAATTAATGGCAGGGGGTTCCTACGAGCAGTACTTC. Amino acid sequence: CASSELMAGGSYEQYF.

The genes are TRBV11-1 and TRBJ2-1, with 9 bases that match TRBD1. The CDR3 length is 16 residues. CDR1 SGHAT and CDR2 FQDESV come from the germline V gene (reference sequence). Germline trimming cut 5 bases from V and 6 bases from J; bases unmatched to any gene: 11. CDR3 coding DNA: TGTGCCAGCAGCCCCCTCGAGGGACAGGGATTCAATGAGCAGTTCTTC. Translated, it gives CASSPLEGQGFNEQFF. Complete variable domain (other parts from reference TRBV11-1 and TRBJ2-1): EAEVAQSPRYKITEKSQAVAFWCDPISGHATLYWYRQILGQGPELLVQFQDESVVDDSQLPKDRFSAERLKGVDSTLKIQPAELGDSAMYLCASSPLEGQGFNEQFFGPGTRLTVL.

This clonotype has ten or more counts. The rearrangement joins TRBV6-5 to TRBJ1-2; TRBD1 matches 9 bases. This CDR3 spans 15 amino acids. Germline CDR1 MNHEY, CDR2 SVGAGI. Trimming cost V 0 bases and J 4 bases; bases outside gene matches: 3. CDR3 sequence reads: CASSYSGTGTYGYTF. CDR3 in DNA: TGTGCCAGCAGTTACTCGGGGACAGGGACCTATGGCTACACCTTC.

This clonotype has a count of ten or more. The CDR3 region is CSARDFEGYTF. The CDR3 coding sequence is TGCAGTGCTAGAGATTTCGAAGGCTACACCTTC. This chain links TRBV20-1 with TRBJ1-2; D not resolved. Germline-derived CDR1 and CDR2 are DFQATT and SNEGSKA (reference sequence). V was shortened by 0 bases and J by 8 bases, with 7 bases between the two germline ends. This CDR3 has 11 residues.

In this sample, this clonotype turned up a few times. V is TRBV4-3 and J is TRBJ1-1, with 11 bases aligning to TRBD1. Germline-derived CDR1 and CDR2 are LGHNA and YSLEER. The CDR3 has 14 residues. The V gene end was trimmed by 1 base and the J gene end by 9 bases; junction bases not matched to a gene: 4. CDR3 coding DNA: TGCGCCAGCAGCCAAGGGGCGGACAGGGGGCAAGCTTTCTTT. Its protein is CASSQGADRGQAFF.

This clonotype has a count of ten or more. In DNA form, the CDR3 reads TGTGCCAGCAGTTTCCAAGGACAGAACACTGAAGCTTTCTTT. Protein product: CASSFQGQNTEAFF. This chain links TRBV12-3 or TRBV12-4 with TRBJ1-1; D might be TRBD1 (5 bases). This CDR3 contains 14 residues. Trimming took 3 bases from V and 1 from J, leaving 9 bases between them.